This record concerns one T cell receptor beta chain sequence. The RNA, roughly 0.5 to 1 ug, was put through reverse transcription using random hexamers. Across 54 Vbeta and 13 Jbeta, immunoSEQ multiplex PCR amplified TCR beta CDR3. TCRdb redid the calling of the immunoSEQ multiplex PCR reads with MiXCR, one entry per CDR3 protein. The table includes more than 150,000 distinct CDR3 sequences, approximately 95% detected once. The sample originates from a study of CD8 T cells in Susac syndrome. Germline V lookup: CDR1 MGHRA, CDR2 YSYEKL. V gave up 0 bases and J gave up 4 bases, with 15 bases separating them. The CDR3 contains 16 residues.

This sequence originates from a human donor with Susac syndrome. The rearrangement joins TRBV4-1 to TRBJ2-5; tentative D call: TRBD2 (7 bases). Sequencing was carried out using CD8+ T cells from PBMCs. This chain's CDR3 is CASSQEIGGVRETQYF. The CDR3 DNA sequence: TGCGCCAGCAGCCAAGAGATAGGGGGGGTCCGAGAGACCCAGTACTTC.